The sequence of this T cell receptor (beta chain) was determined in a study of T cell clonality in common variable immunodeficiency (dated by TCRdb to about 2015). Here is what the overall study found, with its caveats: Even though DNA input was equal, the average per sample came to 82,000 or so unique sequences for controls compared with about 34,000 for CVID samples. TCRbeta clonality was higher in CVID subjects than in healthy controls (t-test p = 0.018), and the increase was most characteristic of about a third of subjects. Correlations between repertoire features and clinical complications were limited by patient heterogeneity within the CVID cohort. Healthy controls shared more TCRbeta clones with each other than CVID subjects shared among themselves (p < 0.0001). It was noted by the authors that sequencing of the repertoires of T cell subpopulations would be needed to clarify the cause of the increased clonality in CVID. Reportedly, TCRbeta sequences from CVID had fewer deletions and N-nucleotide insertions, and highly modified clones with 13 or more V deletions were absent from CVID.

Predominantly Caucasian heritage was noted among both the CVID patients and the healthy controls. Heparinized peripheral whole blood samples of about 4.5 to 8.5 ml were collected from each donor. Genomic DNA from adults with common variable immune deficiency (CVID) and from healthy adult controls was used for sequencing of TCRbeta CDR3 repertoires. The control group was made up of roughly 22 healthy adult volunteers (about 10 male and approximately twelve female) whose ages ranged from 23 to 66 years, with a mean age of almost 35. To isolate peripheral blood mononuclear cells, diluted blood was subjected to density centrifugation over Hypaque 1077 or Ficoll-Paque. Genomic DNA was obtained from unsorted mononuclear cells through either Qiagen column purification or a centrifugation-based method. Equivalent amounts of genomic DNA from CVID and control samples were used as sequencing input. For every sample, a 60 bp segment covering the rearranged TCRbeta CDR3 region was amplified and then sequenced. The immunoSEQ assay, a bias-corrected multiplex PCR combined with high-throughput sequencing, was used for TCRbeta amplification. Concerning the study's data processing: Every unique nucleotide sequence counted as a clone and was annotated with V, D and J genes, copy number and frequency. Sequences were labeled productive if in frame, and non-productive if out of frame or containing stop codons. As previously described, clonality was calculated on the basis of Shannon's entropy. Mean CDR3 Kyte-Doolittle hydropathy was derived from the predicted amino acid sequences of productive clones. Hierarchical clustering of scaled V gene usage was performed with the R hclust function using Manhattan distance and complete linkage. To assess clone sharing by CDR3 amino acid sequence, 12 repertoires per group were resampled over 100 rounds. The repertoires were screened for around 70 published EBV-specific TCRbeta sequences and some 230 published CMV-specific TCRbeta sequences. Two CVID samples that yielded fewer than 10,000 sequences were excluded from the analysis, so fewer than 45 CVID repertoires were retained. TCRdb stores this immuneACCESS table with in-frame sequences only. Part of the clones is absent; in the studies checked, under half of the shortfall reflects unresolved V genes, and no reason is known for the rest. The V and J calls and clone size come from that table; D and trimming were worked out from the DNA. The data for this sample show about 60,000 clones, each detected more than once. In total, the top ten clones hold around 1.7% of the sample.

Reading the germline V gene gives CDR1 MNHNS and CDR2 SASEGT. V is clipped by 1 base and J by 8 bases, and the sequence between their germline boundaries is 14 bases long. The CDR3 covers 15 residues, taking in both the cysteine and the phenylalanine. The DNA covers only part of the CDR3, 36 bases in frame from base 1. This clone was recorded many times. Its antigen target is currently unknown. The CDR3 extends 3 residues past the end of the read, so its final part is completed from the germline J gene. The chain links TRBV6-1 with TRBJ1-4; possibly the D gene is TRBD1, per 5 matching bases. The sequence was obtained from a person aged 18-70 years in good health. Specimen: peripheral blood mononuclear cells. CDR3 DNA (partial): TGTGCCAGCAGTGAAGGCGGTAACCCAGGGGAAAAA. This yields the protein CASSEGGNPGEK. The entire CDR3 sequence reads CASSEGGNPGEKLFF.